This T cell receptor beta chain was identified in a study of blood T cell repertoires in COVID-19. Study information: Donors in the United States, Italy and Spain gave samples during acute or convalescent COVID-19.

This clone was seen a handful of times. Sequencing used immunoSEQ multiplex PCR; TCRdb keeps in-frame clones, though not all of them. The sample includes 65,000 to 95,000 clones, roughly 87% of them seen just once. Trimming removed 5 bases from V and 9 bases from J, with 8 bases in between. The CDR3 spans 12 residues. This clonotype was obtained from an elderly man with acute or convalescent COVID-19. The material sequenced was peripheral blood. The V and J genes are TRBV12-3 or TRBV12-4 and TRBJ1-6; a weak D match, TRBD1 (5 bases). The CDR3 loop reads CASSRGSSPLHF. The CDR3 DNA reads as TGTGCCAGCAGTCGGGGGAGTTCACCCCTCCACTTT.